These 10 T cell receptor beta chains came from one sample sequenced in a study of blood T cell repertoires in COVID-19. Sequencing used immunoSEQ multiplex PCR; TCRdb keeps in-frame clones, though not all of them. The table includes over 65,000 clones, about nine tenths detected once. Sequenced input: peripheral blood. The receptor source for this set is a human donor in a cohort sampled during active COVID-19.

With regard to this clone: At one end, the junction sequence differs from germline, possibly due to a read error. V gene TRBV19 combines with J gene TRBJ1-5; 7 bases fit TRBD1. The V gene's germline CDR1 is LNHDA and CDR2 SQIVND (reference sequence). There are 15 residues in the CDR3. CDR3 DNA sequence: TGTGCCAGTAGTACCTCCCGGGACAGCGCCTTGAACCGGGAATTT. Its protein is CASSTSRDSALNREF.

This chain links TRBV5-1 with TRBJ2-5; the D gene is possibly TRBD1 (6 bases). The V end lost 4 bases, the J end lost 5 bases, and 15 bases lay between the germline ends. Germline CDR1 is SGHRS and CDR2 is YFSETQ. The CDR3 extends over 14 amino acids. The CDR3 DNA is TGCGCCAGCAGCGAGGGGGACCTCCCGGAGACCCAGTACTTC. Residues: CASSEGDLPETQYF.

CDR3 residues: CSGLGTSEAFF. As DNA, the CDR3 is TGCAGTGGACTGGGGACATCTGAAGCTTTCTTT. The chain uses TRBV29-1 and TRBJ1-1; possible D gene TRBD1, 6 bases. This CDR3 has 11 residues. In germline, CDR1 is SQVTM, CDR2 ANQGSEA.

V gene TRBV19 combines with J gene TRBJ1-5, with D possibly matching TRBD1 (5 bases). Deletions cut 9 bases from V and 0 bases from J, with 9 bases between. CDR1 is LNHDA and CDR2 is SQIVND in the germline V gene (reference sequence). This CDR3 region has 13 residues. CDR3 DNA sequence: TGTGCCAGCCGGGGGACTAGCAATCAGCCCCAGCATTTT. As protein: CASRGTSNQPQHF.

The chain combines TRBV7-9 with TRBJ1-5; no clear D. This CDR3 comprises 12 residues. Trimming left V 1 base short and J 12 bases short, with 10 bases between. Germline values: CDR1 SEHNR, CDR2 FQNEAQ (reference sequence). Here the CDR3 DNA reads TGTGCCAGCAGCTTAGGCCTGACTAACCAGCATTTT. The encoded protein is CASSLGLTNQHF.

The chain joins TRBV29-1 to TRBJ2-7; 7 bases fit TRBD1. V shed 6 bases and J 7 bases; nucleotides not matched to a gene: 9. Germline V CDR1 and CDR2: SQVTM, ANQGSEA. The CDR3 sequence is 12 residues long. The CDR3 nucleotides are TGCAGCGTGGCCGAGGGGGCTGGGGAGCAGTACTTC. Protein sequence: CSVAEGAGEQYF.

The V gene is TRBV7-2, the J gene TRBJ2-3; tentatively, D is TRBD2 (6 bases). The CDR3 is 17 amino acids. The V gene lost 3 bases and the J gene lost 1 base, with 17 bases spanning the gap. CDR1 is SGHTA and CDR2 is FQGNSA in the germline V gene. In DNA, the CDR3 is TGTGCCAGCAGCTTGGGGCTCGGGGGTTCTGGCACAGATACGCAGTATTTT. Protein sequence: CASSLGLGGSGTDTQYF.

The chain has TRBV21-1 and TRBJ1-2; whether TRBD1, the table's D call, matches the DNA was not checked. TRBV21-1 is labeled a pseudogene. CDR3 length: 21 amino acids. CDR3 DNA sequence: TGTGCCAGCAGCAAATCCCGCCCCTCCAACTTAAAACGGACAGAACTCTATGGCTACACCTTC. Translating gives CASSKSRPSNLKRTELYGYTF.

This rearrangement joins TRBV28 to TRBJ1-2, with 11 bases identical to TRBD1. This CDR3 is built from 13 residues. Germline loops: CDR1 MDHEN, CDR2 SYDVKM. The J segment lost 10 bases and the V segment lost 6 bases, leaving 7 bases of the junction unmatched. CDR3 amino acids: CASRIPGQGVYTF. Written as DNA, the CDR3 is TGTGCCAGCAGGATACCGGGACAGGGGGTCTACACCTTC.

This sequence joins TRBV3-1 (or the pseudogene TRBV3-2) and TRBJ1-2, with TRBD1 identical over 7 bases. This CDR3 region has 15 residues. Germline lookup yields CDR1 LGHDT and CDR2 YNNKEL (reference sequence). The J segment lost 6 bases and the V segment lost 1 base, leaving 8 bases of the junction unmatched. CDR3 sequence reads: CASSQGQGAGNGYTF. The CDR3 DNA reads TGTGCCAGCAGCCAAGGACAGGGTGCGGGTAATGGCTACACCTTC.